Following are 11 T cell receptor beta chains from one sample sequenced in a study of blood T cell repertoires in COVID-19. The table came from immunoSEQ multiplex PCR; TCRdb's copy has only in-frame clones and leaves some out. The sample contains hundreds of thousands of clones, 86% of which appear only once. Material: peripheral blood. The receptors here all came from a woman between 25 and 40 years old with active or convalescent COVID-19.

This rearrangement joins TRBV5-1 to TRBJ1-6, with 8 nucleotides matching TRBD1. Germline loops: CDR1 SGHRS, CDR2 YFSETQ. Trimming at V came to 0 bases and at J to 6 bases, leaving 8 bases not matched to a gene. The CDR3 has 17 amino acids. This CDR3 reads CASSLGGTGGSNSPLHF. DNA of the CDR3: TGCGCCAGCAGCTTGGGAGGCACAGGGGGATCTAATTCACCCCTCCACTTT.

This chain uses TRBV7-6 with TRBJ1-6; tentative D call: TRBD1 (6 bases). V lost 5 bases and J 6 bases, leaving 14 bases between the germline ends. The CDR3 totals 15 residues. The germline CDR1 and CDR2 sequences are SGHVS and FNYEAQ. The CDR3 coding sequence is TGTGCCAGCAGCCCGTCAGGGGCGCTTAATTCACCCCTCCACTTT. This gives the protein CASSPSGALNSPLHF.

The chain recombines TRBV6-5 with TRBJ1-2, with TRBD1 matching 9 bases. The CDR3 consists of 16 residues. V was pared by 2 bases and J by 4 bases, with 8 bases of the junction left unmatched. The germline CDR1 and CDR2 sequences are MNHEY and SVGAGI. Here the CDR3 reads CASSYLTTGGAYGYTF. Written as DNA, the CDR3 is TGTGCCAGCAGTTACCTGACGACAGGGGGTGCCTATGGCTACACCTTC.

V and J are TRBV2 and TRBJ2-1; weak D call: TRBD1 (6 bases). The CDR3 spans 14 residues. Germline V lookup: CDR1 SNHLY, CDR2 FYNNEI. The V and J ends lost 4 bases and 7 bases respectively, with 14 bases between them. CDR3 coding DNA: TGTGCCAGCAGTGGTCAGGGGTTAGTGAATGAGCAGTTCTTC. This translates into CASSGQGLVNEQFF.

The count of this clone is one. The DNA for the CDR3 is TGCGCCAGCAGCTACCAAATAGACACTGAAGCTTTCTTT. Amino acids: CASSYQIDTEAFF. The rearrangement links TRBV5-1 to TRBJ1-1; D is unclear. The V gene's germline CDR1 is SGHRS and CDR2 YFSETQ. The CDR3 consists of 13 residues. V lost 3 bases, J lost 3 bases, and 9 bases lay in between. Filled out from reference TRBV5-1 and TRBJ1-1, the complete variable domain reads KAGVTQTPRYLIKTRGQQVTLSCSPISGHRSVSWYQQTPGQGLQFLFEYFSETQRNKGNFPGRFSGRQFSNSRSEMNVSTLELGDSALYLCASSYQIDTEAFFGQGTRLTVV.

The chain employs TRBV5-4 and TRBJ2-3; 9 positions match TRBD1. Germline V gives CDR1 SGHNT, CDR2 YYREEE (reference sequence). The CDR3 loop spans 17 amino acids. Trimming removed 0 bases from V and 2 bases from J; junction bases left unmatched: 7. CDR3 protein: CASSLERGTGFTDTQYF. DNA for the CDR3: TGTGCCAGCAGCTTGGAGAGGGGGACAGGGTTCACAGATACGCAGTATTTT.

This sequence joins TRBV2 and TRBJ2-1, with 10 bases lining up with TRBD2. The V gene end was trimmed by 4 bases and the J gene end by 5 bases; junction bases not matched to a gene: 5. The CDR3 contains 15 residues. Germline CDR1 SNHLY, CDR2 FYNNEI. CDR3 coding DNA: TGTGCCAGCAGTGTAGAAGCGGGGGGGAACAATGAGCAGTTCTTC. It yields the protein CASSVEAGGNNEQFF.

In DNA, the CDR3 is TGTGCCACCAGCAAGTGGGACAGCAACACTGAAGCTTTCTTT. Its translation: CATSKWDSNTEAFF. The chain carries TRBV15 and TRBJ1-1; 7 nucleotides line up with TRBD1. This CDR3 comprises 14 residues. CDR1 LNHNV and CDR2 YYDKDF come from the germline V gene (reference sequence). The trim removed 4 bases at V and 2 bases at J, leaving 4 bases unmatched.

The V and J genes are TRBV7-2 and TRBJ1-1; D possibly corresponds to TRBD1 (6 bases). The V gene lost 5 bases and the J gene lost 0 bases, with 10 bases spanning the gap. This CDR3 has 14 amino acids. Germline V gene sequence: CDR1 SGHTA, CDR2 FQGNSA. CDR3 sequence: CASSQQGVNTEAFF. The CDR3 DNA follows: TGTGCCAGCAGCCAACAGGGAGTGAACACTGAAGCTTTCTTT. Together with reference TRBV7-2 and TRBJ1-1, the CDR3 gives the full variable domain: GAGVSQSPSNKVTEKGKDVELRCDPISGHTALYWYRQSLGQGLEFLIYFQGNSAPDKSGLPSDRFSAERTGGSVSTLTIQRTQQEDSAVYLCASSQQGVNTEAFFGQGTRLTVV.

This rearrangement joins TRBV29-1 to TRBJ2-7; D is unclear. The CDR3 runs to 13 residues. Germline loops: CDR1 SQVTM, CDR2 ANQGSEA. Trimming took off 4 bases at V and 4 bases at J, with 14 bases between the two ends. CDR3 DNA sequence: TGCAGCGTTGTTTTCATTGGTAGTTACGAGCAGTACTTC. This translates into CSVVFIGSYEQYF.

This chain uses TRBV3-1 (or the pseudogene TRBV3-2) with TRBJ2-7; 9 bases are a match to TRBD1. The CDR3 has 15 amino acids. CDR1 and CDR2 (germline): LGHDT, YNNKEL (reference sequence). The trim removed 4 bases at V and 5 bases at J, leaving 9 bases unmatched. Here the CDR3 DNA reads TGTGCCAGCAGCCCCAGACAGGGGGAGTCGAACGAGCAGTACTTC. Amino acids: CASSPRQGESNEQYF.